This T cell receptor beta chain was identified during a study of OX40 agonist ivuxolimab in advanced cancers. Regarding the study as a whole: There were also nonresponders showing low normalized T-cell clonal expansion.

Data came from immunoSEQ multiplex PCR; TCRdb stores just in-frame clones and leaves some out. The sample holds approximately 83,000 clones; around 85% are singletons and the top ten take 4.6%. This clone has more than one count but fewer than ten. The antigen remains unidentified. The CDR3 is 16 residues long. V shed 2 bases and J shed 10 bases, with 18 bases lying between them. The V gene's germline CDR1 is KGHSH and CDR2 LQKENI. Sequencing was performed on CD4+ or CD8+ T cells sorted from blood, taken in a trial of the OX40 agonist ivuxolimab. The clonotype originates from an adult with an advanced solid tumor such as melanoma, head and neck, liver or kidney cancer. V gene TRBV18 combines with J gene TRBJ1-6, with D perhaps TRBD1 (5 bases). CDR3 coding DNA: TGTGCCAGCTCACCAAGTGACAGTCAAACGGGGTCACCCCTCCACTTT. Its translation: CASSPSDSQTGSPLHF.